A selection of T cell receptor beta chains follows, all from one sample in a study of blood T cell repertoires in COVID-19. Assay used: immunoSEQ multiplex PCR; TCRdb lists only in-frame clones, some missing. The table includes under 80,000 clones, roughly 78% detected once. The material sequenced was peripheral blood. All receptors derive from a human donor in a cohort sampled during active COVID-19. Both conserved end residues are part of each CDR3. A D gene is named only where the DNA matches it firmly. Rows give clone size only sometimes, using once, few, many, or a class for an expanded clone.

j_call clone_size v_call d_call cdr3_nt cdr3_aa
TRBJ1-6 - TRBV5-1 - TGCGCCAGCAGCTTGGCCGGGCAGGGCAGATCACCCCTCCACTTT CASSLAGQGRSPLHF
TRBJ2-7 - TRBV10-3 TRBD1 TGTGCCATCAGCTACAAGGGGGCTATGGGGGAGCAGTACTTC CAISYKGAMGEQYF
TRBJ1-5 - TRBV30 - TGTGCCTGGAGCGTCCGTCTTATTAATCAGCCCCAGCATTTT CAWSVRLINQPQHF
TRBJ1-2 few TRBV7-2 - TGTGCCAGCAGCTTTGGGCGGGGGACTATCGGGGGCTACACCTTC CASSFGRGTIGGYTF
TRBJ1-2 - TRBV3-1/TRBV3-2 - TGTGCCAGCAGCCTCAATGAGGGAGGCCGTGGCTACACCTTC CASSLNEGGRGYTF
TRBJ2-1 - TRBV20-1 TRBD2 TGCAGTGCTAGTCACTCCAGCGGGAGGGCCTCGGCTGAGCAGTTCTTC CSASHSSGRASAEQFF
TRBJ1-5 - TRBV6-6 - TGTGCCAGCGCCCCCGGCAGGGATGGACAGCCCCAGCATTTT CASAPGRDGQPQHF
TRBJ2-5 once TRBV5-1 - TGCGCCAGCAGCTCTGTGTCAGGAATAGACCAAGAGACCCAGTACTTC CASSSVSGIDQETQYF
TRBJ2-5 - TRBV7-2 TRBD1 TGTGCCAGCAGCGGCAGGACAGGAGTAGAGACCCAGTACTTC CASSGRTGVETQYF
TRBJ1-6 - TRBV15 TRBD1 TGTGCCACCAGCAGAGCTACAGGGGGCGGTTCACCCCTCCACTTT CATSRATGGGSPLHF
TRBJ1-2 - TRBV7-2 TRBD1 TGTGCCAGCAGCTTAGCGATAGGGACAGCGTCTTTTGACTATGGCTACACCTTC CASSLAIGTASFDYGYTF